The 12 T cell receptor beta chains presented below share a single source sample, sequenced in a study of cytomegalovirus exposure and HLA in healthy donors. 13 Jbeta primers and 60 Vbeta primers were used for the PCR. Libraries were prepared by immunoSEQ multiplex PCR; TCRdb keeps only in-frame clonotypes and omits some of them. Among under 150,000 clones, roughly 80% were seen once, and the ten largest hold about 0.97%. Specimen: PBMCs. The receptors shown here come from a man younger than 35 in good health and CMV-seronegative.

The chain has TRBV2 and TRBJ2-3, with TRBD2 matching over 11 bases. This CDR3 comprises 17 residues. Germline V lookup: CDR1 SNHLY, CDR2 FYNNEI. V trimming: 3 bases; J trimming: 6 bases; junction bases outside the gene matches: 11. This CDR3 reads CASSEGYSGGAGDTQYF. The CDR3 bases are TGTGCCAGCAGTGAGGGGTATAGCGGGGGGGCGGGTGATACGCAGTATTTT.

The chain couples TRBV2 to TRBJ2-1; TRBD1 matches 8 bases. CDR1 and CDR2 from the germline V gene are SNHLY and FYNNEI. V shed 4 bases, J shed 4 bases, and the junction held 3 bases outside the gene matches. The CDR3 is made up of 14 amino acids. The DNA for the CDR3 is TGTGCCAGCAGTGGACAGGGGTTTTACAATGAGCAGTTCTTC. The encoded protein is CASSGQGFYNEQFF.

This clone has just a few counts. V and J are TRBV11-2 and TRBJ2-7; D is perhaps TRBD1 (5 bases). Germline assignment: CDR1 SGHAT and CDR2 FQNNGV. V was pared by 2 bases and J by 3 bases, with 11 bases between. CDR3 length: 14 amino acids. The CDR3 here is CASSLLTRDYEQYF. CDR3 bases: TGTGCCAGCAGCTTATTGACCAGGGACTACGAGCAGTACTTC.

This clone occurred a few times. The chain uses TRBV29-1 and TRBJ1-1; D perhaps matches TRBD1 (5 bases). Germline V gene lookup returns CDR1 SQVTM and CDR2 ANQGSEA. This CDR3 contains 12 residues. Trimming cost V 7 bases and J 1 base, with 10 bases left between them. The CDR3 reads CSAAGGNTEAFF. The CDR3, as DNA: TGCAGCGCCGCGGGGGGGAACACTGAAGCTTTCTTT. Based on the CDR3 plus reference TRBV29-1 and TRBJ1-1, the full variable domain is SAVISQKPSRDICQRGTSLTIQCQVDSQVTMMFWYRQQPGQSLTLIATANQGSEATYESGFVIDKFPISRPNLTFSTLTVSNMSPEDSSIYLCSAAGGNTEAFFGQGTRLTVV.

The gene calls are TRBV5-8 and TRBJ1-2, with a possible D match to TRBD1 (6 bases). Germline V CDR1 and CDR2: SGHTS, YDEGEE. This CDR3 contains 15 residues. Trimming removed 0 bases from V and 4 bases from J, with 13 bases in between. CDR3 loop: CASSLAGRGFYGYTF. Here the CDR3 DNA reads TGTGCCAGCAGCTTGGCCGGCAGGGGCTTCTATGGCTACACCTTC. The entire variable domain, with the rest obtained from reference TRBV5-8 and TRBJ1-2, is as follows: EAGVTQSPTHLIKTRGQQATLRCSPISGHTSVYWYQQALGLGLQFLLWYDEGEERNRGNFPPRFSGRQFPNYSSELNVNALELEDSALYLCASSLAGRGFYGYTFGSGTRLTVV.

The rearrangement links TRBV19 to TRBJ2-7; D is perhaps TRBD2 (5 bases). V gave up 4 bases and J gave up 3 bases, with 19 bases separating them. The CDR3 extends over 16 amino acids. Per the germline V gene, CDR1 is LNHDA and CDR2 is SQIVND (reference sequence). The CDR3 DNA reads as TGTGCCAGTAGTAGCCAACTTTGGACCGAGGGCTACGAGCAGTACTTC. Protein product: CASSSQLWTEGYEQYF. Using reference TRBV19 and TRBJ2-7 for the parts outside the CDR3, the full variable domain is DGGITQSPKYLFRKEGQNVTLSCEQNLNHDAMYWYRQDPGQGLRLIYYSQIVNDFQKGDIAEGYSVSREKKESFPLTVTSAQKNPTAFYLCASSSQLWTEGYEQYFGPGTRLTVT.

This rearrangement joins TRBV15 to TRBJ1-2, with 7 bases fitting TRBD1. J lost 1 base, V lost 4 bases, and 6 bases had no gene match. This CDR3 is 15 amino acids long. The germline CDR1 and CDR2 sequences are LNHNV and YYDKDF (reference sequence). Here the CDR3 reads CATSNRDSFNYGYTF. For the CDR3, the DNA is TGTGCCACCAGCAACCGGGACAGTTTTAACTATGGCTACACCTTC.

This chain connects TRBV7-9 to TRBJ1-2; D is perhaps TRBD1 (6 bases). This CDR3 region has 14 residues. The germline CDR1 and CDR2 sequences are SEHNR and FQNEAQ (reference sequence). V was clipped by 5 bases and J by 2 bases, with 12 bases between them. The CDR3 DNA sequence: TGTGCCAGCAGCCCGGGACATTTGAACTATGGCTACACCTTC. Residues: CASSPGHLNYGYTF. Full variable domain (missing parts from reference TRBV7-9 and TRBJ1-2): DTGVSQNPRHKITKRGQNVTFRCDPISEHNRLYWYRQTLGQGPEFLTYFQNEAQLEKSRLLSDRFSAERPKGSFSTLEIQRTEQGDSAMYLCASSPGHLNYGYTFGSGTRLTVV.

This chain connects TRBV30 to TRBJ1-1; D is ambiguous. The CDR3 contains 13 residues. Trimming shortened V by 0 bases and J by 5 bases, and 10 bases separated the two germline ends. Germline V CDR1 and CDR2: GTSNPN, SVGIG (reference sequence). CDR3 sequence: CAWSVHGGTEAFF. Written as DNA, the CDR3 is TGTGCCTGGAGTGTCCACGGCGGGACTGAAGCTTTCTTT. The complete variable domain, with remaining parts taken from reference TRBV30 and TRBJ1-1, reads SQTIHQWPATLVQPVGSPLSLECTVEGTSNPNLYWYRQAAGRGLQLLFYSVGIGQISSEVPQNLSASRPQDRQFILSSKKLLLSDSGFYLCAWSVHGGTEAFFGQGTRLTVV.

V is TRBV11-2 and J is TRBJ2-6, with 10 bases fitting TRBD1. CDR3 size: 16 residues. J gave up 0 bases and V 6 bases, and 2 bases lay outside the gene matches. The germline V gene has CDR1 SGHAT and CDR2 FQNNGV. CDR3 amino acids: CASRRTGGSGANVLTF. The CDR3, as DNA: TGTGCCAGCAGACGGACAGGGGGCTCTGGGGCCAACGTCCTGACTTTC.

The gene calls are TRBV30 and TRBJ2-7; tentatively, D is TRBD2 (5 bases). Germline CDR1 is GTSNPN and CDR2 is SVGIG (reference sequence). This CDR3 contains 14 residues. V lost 3 bases and J 4 bases, leaving 16 bases between the germline ends. CDR3 in amino acids: CAWRTRGASYEQYF. In nucleotides, the CDR3 is TGTGCCTGGAGGACCCGGGGTGCCTCATACGAGCAGTACTTC.

The rearrangement uses TRBV6-5 and TRBJ1-1, with a possible D match to TRBD1 (6 bases). V was pared by 0 bases and J by 5 bases, with 16 bases between. Germline CDR1 is MNHEY and CDR2 is SVGAGI. This CDR3 has 16 residues. CDR3 in DNA: TGTGCCAGCAGTTACTCGAGTAGTGGGGGCAGTACTGAAGCTTTCTTT. Amino acids: CASSYSSSGGSTEAFF.